These T cell receptor beta chains were read from a single sample in a study of blood T cell repertoires in COVID-19. Profiling relied on immunoSEQ multiplex PCR, and the TCRdb table lists in-frame clones only, not all of them. The repertoire includes 52,000 or so clones, roughly 91% of them detected once, and about 3.4% sits in the top ten. The sequenced material came from peripheral blood. The receptors here all came from a human donor in a cohort sampled during active COVID-19. The CDR3 runs from the conserved cysteine through the conserved F or W. A D gene is named only where the DNA matches it firmly. The size field is filled for only some rows; it gives once, few, many or a size class.

J: TRBJ2-2
D: NA
size: once
V: TRBV5-1
DNA: TGCGCCAGCACCATGACCGGGGAGCTGTTTTTT
CDR3: CASTMTGELFF

J: TRBJ1-6
D: NA
size: NA
V: TRBV21-1
DNA: TGTGCCAGCAGCAAAACATCTTACCGGGACAGGGGGCTCTGTTCACCCCTCCACTTT
CDR3: CASSKTSYRDRGLCSPLHF

J: TRBJ2-7
D: NA
size: few
V: TRBV5-6
DNA: TGTGCCAGCAGCCCGGGGAGAGAAGAGCAGTACTTC
CDR3: CASSPGREEQYF

J: TRBJ2-2
D: NA
size: NA
V: TRBV6-5
DNA: TGTGCCAGCAGTCGGGTTACCACGACCGGGGAGCTGTTTTTT
CDR3: CASSRVTTTGELFF

J: TRBJ1-3
D: TRBD1
size: once
V: TRBV9
DNA: TGTGCCAGCAGCGTAGACAGGGGCGGGGGAAACACCATATATTTT
CDR3: CASSVDRGGGNTIYF

J: TRBJ2-7
D: NA
size: NA
V: TRBV6-5
DNA: TGTGCCAGCAGATTGACAGGAACGAGCTCCTACGAGCAGTACTTC
CDR3: CASRLTGTSSYEQYF

J: TRBJ2-7
D: TRBD2
size: NA
V: TRBV4-1
DNA: TGCGCCAGCAGCCAACAACTGACTAGCGGGAGAACCTACGAGCAGTACTTC
CDR3: CASSQQLTSGRTYEQYF

J: TRBJ2-1
D: NA
size: NA
V: TRBV5-1
DNA: TGCGCCAGCAGCTTGGAAGGGACTGCACAGTTCTTC
CDR3: CASSLEGTAQFF

J: TRBJ2-7
D: NA
size: NA
V: TRBV11-2
DNA: TGTGCCAGCAGCCCAGACGAGCAGTACTTC
CDR3: CASSPDEQYF

J: TRBJ2-5
D: TRBD2
size: NA
V: TRBV7-9
DNA: TGTGCCAGCAGCCGCGGGACTAGCGGGAGGGATCAAGAGACCCAGTACTTC
CDR3: CASSRGTSGRDQETQYF

J: TRBJ1-1
D: TRBD1
size: NA
V: TRBV5-4
DNA: TGTGCCAGCAGCTTGGGTGACAGGGCATCACTCACTGAAGCTTTCTTT
CDR3: CASSLGDRASLTEAFF

J: TRBJ1-4
D: NA
size: NA
V: TRBV10-3
DNA: TGTGCCATCAGTGAGACCGGGACTAATGAAAAACTGTTTTTT
CDR3: CAISETGTNEKLFF

J: TRBJ1-5
D: NA
size: NA
V: TRBV19
DNA: TGTGCCAGTAGTATCAGGGATGATGGGCAGCCCCAGCATTTT
CDR3: CASSIRDDGQPQHF

J: TRBJ2-4
D: TRBD2
size: once
V: TRBV5-1
DNA: TGCGCCAGCAGCCCCAGCGGGAGTCGTCTAAACATTCAGTACTTC
CDR3: CASSPSGSRLNIQYF

J: TRBJ1-2
D: NA
size: NA
V: TRBV6-5
DNA: TGTGCCAGCACGGCTCACGGCGGGACGGACTATGGCTACACCTTC
CDR3: CASTAHGGTDYGYTF

J: TRBJ2-5
D: NA
size: NA
V: TRBV28
DNA: TGTGCCAGCAGTTTTGGGGGCGCAGGCGGAGAGACCCAGTACTTC
CDR3: CASSFGGAGGETQYF

J: TRBJ1-6
D: TRBD1
size: once
V: TRBV27
DNA: TGTGCCAGCAGTATTACAGGGGAGTCACCCCTCCACTTT
CDR3: CASSITGESPLHF

J: TRBJ2-5
D: NA
size: once
V: TRBV6-5
DNA: TGTGCCAGCCGGAGGGGAGCCGACGGGACCCAGTACTTC
CDR3: CASRRGADGTQYF

J: TRBJ2-7
D: NA
size: NA
V: TRBV30
DNA: TGTGCCTGGGCCCTCTTAGGCGGACTCGGCGAGCAGTACTTC
CDR3: CAWALLGGLGEQYF

J: TRBJ2-1
D: TRBD2
size: NA
V: TRBV7-9
DNA: TGTGCCAGCAGCTTAGTTGAGCGGGGGCAGTTCTTC
CDR3: CASSLVERGQFF

J: TRBJ1-6
D: TRBD1
size: NA
V: TRBV27
DNA: TGTGCCAGCACCGGACAGGGTCGTTCACCCCTCCACTTT
CDR3: CASTGQGRSPLHF

J: TRBJ2-3
D: NA
size: NA
V: TRBV29-1
DNA: TGCAGCGTTGAGTCTCTAGCGAGCACAGATACGCAGTATTTT
CDR3: CSVESLASTDTQYF

J: TRBJ2-2
D: TRBD1
size: once
V: TRBV28
DNA: TGTGCCAGCAGTTCCCAGGACAGGGTGCGCACCGGGGAGCTGTTTTTT
CDR3: CASSSQDRVRTGELFF

J: TRBJ2-5
D: TRBD1
size: NA
V: TRBV7-8
DNA: TGTGCCAGCCACGATTCGGACAGGGGGAAAGAGACCCAGTACTTC
CDR3: CASHDSDRGKETQYF

J: TRBJ2-3
D: TRBD1
size: NA
V: TRBV7-9
DNA: TGTGCCAGCAGCTGGGACAGGGAGAGCACAGATACGCAGTATTTT
CDR3: CASSWDRESTDTQYF

J: TRBJ1-4
D: NA
size: NA
V: TRBV20-1
DNA: TGCAGTGCCAGGGATGATGAAAAACTGTTTTTT
CDR3: CSARDDEKLFF

J: TRBJ2-3
D: NA
size: NA
V: TRBV5-6
DNA: TGTGCCAGCAGCTCTACCTCGACTAGACTCATCACAGATACGCAGTATTTT
CDR3: CASSSTSTRLITDTQYF

J: TRBJ2-7
D: TRBD2
size: NA
V: TRBV5-1
DNA: TGCGCCAGCAGCCCCGCCCTAGCGGGAGACCCCTACGAGCAGTACTTC
CDR3: CASSPALAGDPYEQYF

J: TRBJ2-7
D: TRBD2
size: NA
V: TRBV13
DNA: TGTGCCAGCAGGATAAGGGACGGGAGGAAATACGAGCAGTACTTC
CDR3: CASRIRDGRKYEQYF

J: TRBJ1-3
D: NA
size: NA
V: TRBV14
DNA: TGTGCCAGCAGCCAAGTGACTCTCTCTGGAAACACCATATATTTT
CDR3: CASSQVTLSGNTIYF

J: TRBJ2-3
D: NA
size: NA
V: TRBV11-2
DNA: TGTGCCAGCAGCTTAGATCGGGGAGATACGCAGTATTTT
CDR3: CASSLDRGDTQYF

J: TRBJ1-4
D: TRBD1
size: NA
V: TRBV5-1
DNA: TGCGCCAGCAGCTTGACAGGGGGCGTTGCTAATGAAAAACTGTTTTTT
CDR3: CASSLTGGVANEKLFF

J: TRBJ2-7
D: TRBD1
size: NA
V: TRBV19
DNA: TGTGCCAGTAGTCAATCGGGACAGTCCTACGAGCAGTACTTC
CDR3: CASSQSGQSYEQYF

J: TRBJ1-1
D: NA
size: NA
V: TRBV30
DNA: TGTGCCTGGAGGGTCGACACCCTTTTAAACACTGAAGCTTTCTTT
CDR3: CAWRVDTLLNTEAFF

J: TRBJ1-3
D: NA
size: NA
V: TRBV19
DNA: TGTGCCAGCCGACCGACAGGTTCTTCTGGAAACACCATATATTTT
CDR3: CASRPTGSSGNTIYF

J: TRBJ2-1
D: NA
size: NA
V: TRBV5-1
DNA: TGCGCCAGCAGTTCAAGGGGGAACTCCTACAATGAGCAGTTCTTC
CDR3: CASSSRGNSYNEQFF

J: TRBJ2-2
D: TRBD1
size: NA
V: TRBV27
DNA: TGTGCCAGCAAAGAATCGGGGCAGGGGGCCGGGGAGCTGTTTTTT
CDR3: CASKESGQGAGELFF

J: TRBJ2-7
D: TRBD2
size: NA
V: TRBV5-8
DNA: TGTGCCAGCAGCTGGGGACTAGCGGGAGGTAGTGAGCAGTACTTC
CDR3: CASSWGLAGGSEQYF

J: TRBJ2-7
D: NA
size: NA
V: TRBV18
DNA: TGTGCCAGCTCACCACGCGGGGCCTACGAGCAGTACTTC
CDR3: CASSPRGAYEQYF

J: TRBJ2-7
D: NA
size: NA
V: TRBV7-9
DNA: TGTGCCAGCAGCTTTACTTCCACCTACGAGCAGTACTTC
CDR3: CASSFTSTYEQYF

J: TRBJ2-4
D: NA
size: NA
V: TRBV30
DNA: TGTGCCTGGAGTCCAACAGGTATCGGAGCCAAAAACATTCAGTACTTC
CDR3: CAWSPTGIGAKNIQYF

J: TRBJ2-1
D: NA
size: NA
V: TRBV10-3
DNA: TGTGCCATCATCCTAACTTTAGTCTACAATGAGCAGTTCTTC
CDR3: CAIILTLVYNEQFF

J: TRBJ2-3
D: TRBD1
size: NA
V: TRBV2
DNA: TGTGCCAACGGACAGGGAAGCACAGATACGCAGTATTTT
CDR3: CANGQGSTDTQYF

J: TRBJ2-6
D: TRBD1
size: NA
V: TRBV19
DNA: TGTGCCAGTACCCTGACAGGGGGTATCTCTGGGGCCAACGTCCTGACTTTC
CDR3: CASTLTGGISGANVLTF

J: TRBJ2-2
D: TRBD2
size: NA
V: TRBV11-2
DNA: TGTGCCAGCAGCTTAGGACTAGCGGGAGTAGGCGGGGAGCTGTTTTTT
CDR3: CASSLGLAGVGGELFF

J: TRBJ2-7
D: TRBD2
size: NA
V: TRBV7-6
DNA: TGTGCCAGCAGCTCGGGACTAGCGGGAGCATACGAGCAGTACTTC
CDR3: CASSSGLAGAYEQYF

J: TRBJ2-1
D: TRBD1
size: NA
V: TRBV18
DNA: TGTGCCAGCTCACAACAGGGGGGCTCCTACAATGAGCAGTTCTTC
CDR3: CASSQQGGSYNEQFF

J: TRBJ1-3
D: NA
size: NA
V: TRBV25-1
DNA: TGTGCCAGCAGTGAATGGCAGGGGAGAAACACCATATATTTT
CDR3: CASSEWQGRNTIYF

J: TRBJ1-3
D: NA
size: NA
V: TRBV9
DNA: TGTGCCAGCAGCCCTCACACCGACTCTGGAAACACCATATATTTT
CDR3: CASSPHTDSGNTIYF

J: TRBJ2-3
D: TRBD2
size: few
V: TRBV5-5
DNA: TGTGCCAGCAGCTTCGAGGGTTCGTTGGGCGGGAGGGTTCGCACAGATACGCAGTATTTT
CDR3: CASSFEGSLGGRVRTDTQYF

J: TRBJ1-3
D: NA
size: NA
V: TRBV6-1
DNA: TGTGCCAGCAGTGATGCAGGGCCCGATTCGGGAAACACCATATATTTT
CDR3: CASSDAGPDSGNTIYF

J: TRBJ2-3
D: TRBD1
size: NA
V: TRBV5-1
DNA: TGCGCCAGCACTCCGGGACAGACCACAGATACGCAGTATTTT
CDR3: CASTPGQTTDTQYF